This passage covers 16 T cell receptor beta chains from one sample sequenced in a study of blood T cell repertoires in COVID-19. Measured with immunoSEQ multiplex PCR; TCRdb has only the in-frame clones, and not every one. The table lists about 200,000 clones, more than 75% of them singletons. Material: peripheral blood. These receptors came from a woman in her 70s with COVID-19, enrolled during active disease.

The gene calls are TRBV25-1 and TRBJ2-1; the match to TRBD2 covers 7 bases. CDR1 is MGHDK, CDR2 SYGVNS, per germline. The trim removed 5 bases at V and 8 bases at J, leaving 12 bases unmatched. This CDR3 has 15 residues. The CDR3 loop is CASSPRGLPDDEQFF. The DNA for the CDR3 is TGTGCCAGCAGTCCCCGGGGACTACCTGATGATGAGCAGTTCTTC.

This clone came up once. The chain recombines TRBV11-3 with TRBJ1-1; D is undetermined. In germline, CDR1 is SGHNT, CDR2 YENEEA. The V end lost 2 bases, the J end lost 2 bases, and 12 bases lay between the germline ends. The length of the CDR3 is 15 residues. CDR3 loop: CASSLSAVGNTEAFF. CDR3 nucleotides: TGTGCCAGCAGCTTATCAGCGGTGGGAAACACTGAAGCTTTCTTT.

This clone came up a few times. The chain recombines TRBV28 with TRBJ1-1, with D hard to call. The CDR3 runs to 14 residues. Germline V gene data show CDR1 as MDHEN and CDR2 as SYDVKM. The V end was cut by 4 bases, the J end by 3 bases, with 12 bases between. The CDR3 spells CASSYRGWDTEAFF. The CDR3 DNA is TGTGCCAGCAGTTACCGAGGATGGGACACTGAAGCTTTCTTT.

This clone was observed a few times. The rearrangement uses TRBV20-1 and TRBJ1-2; no clear D. Trimming took 3 bases from V and 5 from J, leaving 22 bases between them. The CDR3 is 16 residues long. Germline loops: CDR1 DFQATT, CDR2 SNEGSKA (reference sequence). CDR3 bases: TGCAGTGCTAGTAATCCGGGTTCTTCTACTGGTTATGGCTACACCTTC. Its translation: CSASNPGSSTGYGYTF.

The rearrangement links TRBV28 to TRBJ1-1; D is ambiguous. Germline lookup yields CDR1 MDHEN and CDR2 SYDVKM. CDR3 length: 12 residues. Trimming left V 3 bases short and J 7 bases short, with 9 bases between. For the CDR3, the DNA is TGTGCCAGCAGTTTGGCGGCCGGTGAAGCTTTCTTT. Protein sequence: CASSLAAGEAFF.

This chain connects TRBV19 to TRBJ1-5; 9 bases are shared with TRBD1. This CDR3 is 16 amino acids long. Germline-derived CDR1 and CDR2 are LNHDA and SQIVND (reference sequence). Losses at the gene ends were 4 bases for V and 6 bases for J; bases not matched to a gene: 10. The CDR3, as DNA: TGTGCCAGTAGTACGCCGGGACAGGGCAATGGTCAGCCCCAGCATTTT. Translation: CASSTPGQGNGQPQHF.

This clone has just one count. V usage is TRBV5-8 and J usage is TRBJ2-5; 8 nucleotides line up with TRBD2. This CDR3 region has 16 residues. Per germline, CDR1 SGHTS and CDR2 YDEGEE. V lost 4 bases to trimming and J lost 2 bases; unmatched junction nucleotides: 10. The CDR3 sequence: CASSPGLVLGQETQYF. Here the CDR3 DNA reads TGTGCCAGCAGCCCGGGACTAGTTCTGGGGCAAGAGACCCAGTACTTC.

The rearrangement joins TRBV11-2 to TRBJ2-4; TRBD1 matches at 7 bases. J was trimmed by 7 bases and V by 5 bases; bases with no gene match: 2. CDR1 and CDR2 (germline): SGHAT, FQNNGV. This CDR3 comprises 12 residues. CDR3 sequence reads: CASSVTGNIQYF. The CDR3 coding sequence is TGTGCCAGCAGCGTGACAGGGAACATTCAGTACTTC. Complete variable domain (other parts from reference TRBV11-2 and TRBJ2-4): EAGVAQSPRYKIIEKRQSVAFWCNPISGHATLYWYQQILGQGPKLLIQFQNNGVVDDSQLPKDRFSAERLKGVDSTLKIQPAKLEDSAVYLCASSVTGNIQYFGAGTRLSVL.

The gene calls are TRBV28 and TRBJ1-2; tentatively, D is TRBD1 (5 bases). The CDR3 has 16 amino acids. The germline V gene encodes CDR1 MDHEN and CDR2 SYDVKM. V was shortened by 5 bases and J by 4 bases, with 20 bases between the two germline ends. CDR3 nucleotides: TGTGCCAGCAGTACCACGGGACGGGGGAACTCCTATGGCTACACCTTC. Protein product: CASSTTGRGNSYGYTF.

This clone appeared a few times. This chain uses TRBV30 with TRBJ1-6; D is undetermined. The CDR3 is 12 residues long. CDR1 is GTSNPN, CDR2 SVGIG, per germline (reference sequence). V was shortened by 8 bases and J by 7 bases, with 12 bases between the two germline ends. In nucleotides, the CDR3 is TGTGCCCGCGCGGGGAGGAATTCACCCCTCCACTTT. Residues: CARAGRNSPLHF.

V gene TRBV28 combines with J gene TRBJ2-3; 12 bases are shared with TRBD2. The germline V gene has CDR1 MDHEN and CDR2 SYDVKM. V was clipped by 5 bases and J by 5 bases; unmatched bases: 5. The length of the CDR3 is 15 residues. DNA of the CDR3: TGTGCCAGCAGTCTACCGGGACTAGCGGGAGATACGCAGTATTTT. Translated: CASSLPGLAGDTQYF.

The rearrangement joins TRBV19 to TRBJ1-4; 8 positions agree with TRBD1. Per germline, CDR1 LNHDA and CDR2 SQIVND (reference sequence). V shed 7 bases and J 7 bases; nucleotides not matched to a gene: 17. This CDR3 has 17 amino acids. The chain's CDR3 is CASTPSGHGTGGEKLFF. CDR3 in DNA: TGTGCCAGTACCCCAAGTGGACACGGGACAGGAGGTGAAAAACTGTTTTTT.

This clone was counted once. This sequence joins TRBV6-5 and TRBJ2-3, with TRBD2 matching 9 bases. After removal of 8 bases from V and 3 bases from J, the junction contained 6 bases not matched to a gene. From germline, CDR1 is MNHEY and CDR2 SVGAGI. The CDR3 totals 14 residues. The CDR3 bases are TGTGCCAGCTTGGCGGGAGGGCCTACAGATACGCAGTATTTT. It yields the protein CASLAGGPTDTQYF.

The rearrangement joins TRBV6-2 or TRBV6-3 to TRBJ2-7; TRBD2 is a possible D gene (6 bases). The CDR3 spans 16 residues. Germline V CDR1 and CDR2: MNHEY, SVGEGT. Trimming took off 0 bases at V and 0 bases at J, with 12 bases between the two ends. For the CDR3, the DNA is TGTGCCAGCAGTTACTCGCGGCGGGATAGCTCCTACGAGCAGTACTTC. Its translation is CASSYSRRDSSYEQYF.

The rearrangement links TRBV19 to TRBJ1-5; 7 positions match TRBD1. This CDR3 is 14 amino acids long. After removal of 4 bases from V and 6 bases from J, the junction contained 6 bases not matched to a gene. Germline values: CDR1 LNHDA, CDR2 SQIVND (reference sequence). The CDR3 region is CASSTTGFSQPQHF. The CDR3 region has the DNA TGTGCCAGTAGTACGACAGGGTTTTCTCAGCCCCAGCATTTT.

This sequence joins TRBV4-3 and TRBJ1-6, with TRBD1 matching 7 bases. The CDR3 sequence is 14 residues long. The V and J ends lost 1 base and 6 bases, in that order; junction bases with no gene match: 0. The germline V gene encodes CDR1 LGHNA and CDR2 YSLEER. The CDR3, as DNA: TGCGCCAGCAGCCAAGGACAGGGTAATTCACCCCTCCACTTT. Translated: CASSQGQGNSPLHF.